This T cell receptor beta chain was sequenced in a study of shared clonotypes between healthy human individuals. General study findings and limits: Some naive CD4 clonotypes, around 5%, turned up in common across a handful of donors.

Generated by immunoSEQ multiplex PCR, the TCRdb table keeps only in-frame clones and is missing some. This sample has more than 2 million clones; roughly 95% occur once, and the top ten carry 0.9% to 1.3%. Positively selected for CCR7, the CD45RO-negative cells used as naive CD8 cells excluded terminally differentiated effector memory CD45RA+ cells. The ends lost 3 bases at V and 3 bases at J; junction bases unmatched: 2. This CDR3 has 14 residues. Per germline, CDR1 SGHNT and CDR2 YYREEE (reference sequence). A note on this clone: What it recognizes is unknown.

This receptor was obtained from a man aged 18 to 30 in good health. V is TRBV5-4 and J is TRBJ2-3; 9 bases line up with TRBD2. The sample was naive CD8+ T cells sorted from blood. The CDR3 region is CASSYSGGTDTQYF. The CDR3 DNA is TGTGCCAGCAGCTATAGCGGGGGAACAGATACGCAGTATTTT.